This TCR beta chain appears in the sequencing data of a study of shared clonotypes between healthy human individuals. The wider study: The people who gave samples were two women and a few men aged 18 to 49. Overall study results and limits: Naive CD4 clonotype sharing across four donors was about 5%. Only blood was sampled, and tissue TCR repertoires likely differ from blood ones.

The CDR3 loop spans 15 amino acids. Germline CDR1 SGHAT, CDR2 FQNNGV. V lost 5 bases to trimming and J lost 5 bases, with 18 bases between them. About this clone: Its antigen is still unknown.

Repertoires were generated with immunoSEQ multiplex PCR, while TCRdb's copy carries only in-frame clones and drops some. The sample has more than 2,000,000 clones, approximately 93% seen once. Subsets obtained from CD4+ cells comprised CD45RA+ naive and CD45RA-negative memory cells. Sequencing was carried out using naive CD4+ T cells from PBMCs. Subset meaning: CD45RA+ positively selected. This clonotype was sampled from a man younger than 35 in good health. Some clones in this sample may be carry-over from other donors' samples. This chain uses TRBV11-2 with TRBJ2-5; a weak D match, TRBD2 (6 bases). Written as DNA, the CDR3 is TGTGCCAGCAGCCCAGGCTATGACAGCGGGGAGACCCAGTACTTC. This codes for CASSPGYDSGETQYF.